The source of this TCR beta chain is a study of control samples from healthy donors and cancer patients. Assay: immunoSEQ multiplex PCR; the TCRdb copy retains only in-frame clones and omits some. The sample includes around 180,000 clones, approximately 86% of them seen just once. In germline, CDR1 is PRHDT, CDR2 FYEKMQ (reference sequence). V lost 5 bases, J lost 5 bases, and 7 bases lay in between. This CDR3 has 12 residues. This TCR was recovered from a woman aged 25 to 39 in good health. Input material: blood. V and J are TRBV13 and TRBJ1-5; weak D call: TRBD1 (5 bases). Written as DNA, the CDR3 is TGTGCCAGCAGCGCAGGGTATCAGCCCCAGCATTTT. Protein sequence: CASSAGYQPQHF. The full variable domain, rest sourced from reference TRBV13 and TRBJ1-5, is AAGVIQSPRHLIKEKRETATLKCYPIPRHDTVYWYQQGPGQDPQFLISFYEKMQSDKGSIPDRFSAQQFSDYHSELNMSSLELGDSALYFCASSAGYQPQHFGDGTRLSIL.